Below, 30 T cell receptor beta chains from the same sample are listed, as sequenced in a study of cytomegalovirus exposure and HLA in healthy donors (dated by TCRdb to the late 2010s). The library relied on the immunoSEQ multiplex PCR assay. The multiplex PCR relied on a mix of 60 forward primers for TCR Vbeta segments and 13 reverse primers for TCR Jbeta segments. TCRdb's version of the immuneACCESS table is confined to in-frame rearrangements and falls short of the full clone set. An unresolved V gene accounts for under half of the shortfall where checked; the remainder is of unknown origin. The sample table records 150,000 to 200,000 clones; less than 85% of these occur just once. The ten biggest clones cover 1% of the sample. Sequencing was done on a sample of PBMCs. The receptor source for this set is a boy younger than 10 in good health and CMV-seronegative.

This clone was recorded only once. The DNA for the CDR3 is TGTGCCTGGAGTGCGAACTGGGGGACTCGAAACACCGGGGAGCTGTTTTTT. This gives the protein CAWSANWGTRNTGELFF. The genes are TRBV30 and TRBJ2-2, with D possibly being TRBD2 (6 bases). V was trimmed by 1 base and J by 2 bases, leaving 17 bases between them. The CDR3 spans 17 residues. Germline V gives CDR1 GTSNPN, CDR2 SVGIG (reference sequence).

This chain links TRBV30 with TRBJ1-5, with D unclear. Germline V lookup: CDR1 GTSNPN, CDR2 SVGIG (reference sequence). Between the trimmed V and J ends, which lost 2 bases and 3 bases, there was a span of 11 bases. This CDR3 has 14 residues. The CDR3 nucleotides read TGTGCCTGGAGTATGCAGGCTTACAATCAGCCCCAGCATTTT. As protein: CAWSMQAYNQPQHF.

The rearrangement uses TRBV7-6 and TRBJ1-4; D may be TRBD1 (5 bases). V lost 8 bases, J lost 4 bases, and 17 bases lay in between. The CDR3 totals 15 residues. Germline V gene data show CDR1 as SGHVS and CDR2 as FNYEAQ. In DNA, the CDR3 is TGTGCCAGCCACGGTAGGGGAAGGGGTAATGAAAAACTGTTTTTT. This gives the protein CASHGRGRGNEKLFF.

This clone was seen only a few times. The chain carries TRBV21-1 and TRBJ1-4. TRBV21-1 is a pseudogene locus. The CDR3 is 15 amino acids. DNA of the CDR3: TGTGCCAGCAGCAAAGCGCTTTTCGGGAATGAAAAACTGTTTTTT. Translated: CASSKALFGNEKLFF.

J is TRBJ2-5 and V is TRBV5-5; possible D gene TRBD2, 5 bases. CDR3 length: 15 residues. Deletions cut 2 bases from V and 5 bases from J, with 16 bases between. Looked up from germline, CDR1 is SGHKS and CDR2 is YYEKEE (reference sequence). The CDR3 region has the DNA TGTGCCAGCAGCTTCGTACTAGGCCCTCGGGAGACCCAGTACTTC. Translating it yields CASSFVLGPRETQYF. The full variable domain, in which reference TRBV5-5 and TRBJ2-5 provide the parts outside the CDR3, is DAGVTQSPTHLIKTRGQQVTLRCSPISGHKSVSWYQQVLGQGPQFIFQYYEKEERGRGNFPDRFSARQFPNYSSELNVNALLLGDSALYLCASSFVLGPRETQYFGPGTRLLVL.

The chain joins TRBV5-4 to TRBJ2-1, with a possible D match to TRBD2 (6 bases). The CDR3 covers 16 residues. Germline CDR1 is SGHNT and CDR2 is YYREEE (reference sequence). V lost 0 bases and J 6 bases, leaving 16 bases between the germline ends. CDR3 DNA sequence: TGTGCCAGCAGCTTGGGAGCGGGCGCTACTTCCAATGAGCAGTTCTTC. Protein: CASSLGAGATSNEQFF.

V is TRBV7-9 and J is TRBJ1-2; 7 bases fit TRBD1. Germline-derived CDR1 and CDR2 are SEHNR and FQNEAQ (reference sequence). The CDR3 extends over 14 amino acids. With V trimmed by 5 bases and J by 4 bases, 7 bases remained unmatched. In DNA form, the CDR3 reads TGTGCCAGCAGCGACCCGGGACAGACCTATGGCTACACCTTC. This sequence encodes CASSDPGQTYGYTF.

The rearrangement joins TRBV28 to TRBJ1-1, with D possibly being TRBD1 (5 bases). The germline CDR1 and CDR2 sequences are MDHEN and SYDVKM. Trimming left V 6 bases short and J 5 bases short, with 19 bases between. CDR3 length: 15 amino acids. The CDR3 coding sequence is TGTGCCAGCAGCTCCTTGATGGGGCTAGGAACTGAAGCTTTCTTT. It translates to CASSSLMGLGTEAFF.

J is TRBJ1-4 and V is TRBV28; 8 positions agree with TRBD1. CDR3 length: 15 residues. The V segment lost 3 bases and the J segment 8 bases; nucleotides outside the gene matches: 8. CDR1 and CDR2 (germline): MDHEN, SYDVKM. The CDR3: CASSFHRGISEKLFF. The CDR3 DNA sequence: TGTGCCAGCAGTTTCCACAGGGGGATCTCGGAAAAACTGTTTTTT.

V gene TRBV21-1 combines with J gene TRBJ2-3; TRBD1 is the table's D call, not checked against the DNA. TRBV21-1 is flagged as a pseudogene. CDR3 length: 16 residues. CDR3 DNA: TGTGCCAGCAGCAAAGAGGGACATCCAAACACAGATACGCAGTATTTT. Residues: CASSKEGHPNTDTQYF.

This clone was found a few times. The chain couples TRBV6-1 to TRBJ1-4; 7 bases align to TRBD1. The CDR3 is 18 amino acids. Losses at the gene ends were 0 bases for V and 7 bases for J; bases not matched to a gene: 14. CDR1 and CDR2 (germline): MNHNS, SASEGT. CDR3 region: CASSEADTVYRGSEKLFF. The DNA for the CDR3 is TGTGCCAGCAGTGAAGCGGACACAGTTTACAGGGGAAGTGAAAAACTGTTTTTT.

This rearrangement joins TRBV28 to TRBJ1-1, with TRBD1 matching over 7 bases. V dropped 7 bases and J dropped 1; count of bases not matched to a gene: 12. Germline-derived CDR1 and CDR2 are MDHEN and SYDVKM. The CDR3 is 16 residues long. In nucleotides, the CDR3 is TGTGCCAGCAAGGGGGCGCTGAGAGCCCCGAACACTGAAGCTTTCTTT. Protein: CASKGALRAPNTEAFF. Variable domain in full (rest from reference TRBV28 and TRBJ1-1): DVKVTQSSRYLVKRTGEKVFLECVQDMDHENMFWYRQDPGLGLRLIYFSYDVKMKEKGDIPEGYSVSREKKERFSLILESASTNQTSMYLCASKGALRAPNTEAFFGQGTRLTVV.

The rearrangement joins TRBV5-1 to TRBJ2-3, with 12 bases matching TRBD2. Trimming cost V 9 bases and J 6 bases; bases outside gene matches: 11. This CDR3 comprises 15 residues. Germline V CDR1 and CDR2: SGHRS, YFSETQ. This CDR3 reads CATRPSGRAWDTQYF. CDR3 bases: TGCGCCACCAGACCTAGCGGGAGGGCCTGGGATACGCAGTATTTT.

The chain is built from TRBV30 and TRBJ1-1; 9 positions match TRBD1. Germline V gene sequence: CDR1 GTSNPN, CDR2 SVGIG (reference sequence). The V and J ends lost 4 bases and 4 bases, in that order; junction bases with no gene match: 13. The CDR3 extends over 16 amino acids. Written as DNA, the CDR3 is TGTGCCTGGACCTATCGCCGGACAGGGGCCGGCACTGAAGCTTTCTTT. Translated: CAWTYRRTGAGTEAFF.

This chain joins TRBV28 and TRBJ1-1; D is perhaps TRBD1 (6 bases). Germline loops: CDR1 MDHEN, CDR2 SYDVKM. This CDR3 comprises 15 residues. V was clipped by 7 bases and J by 1 base, with 16 bases between them. The CDR3 nucleotides read TGTGCCAGCAACAGTGGGGGGGCGCGGAACACTGAAGCTTTCTTT. This gives the protein CASNSGGARNTEAFF. Variable domain in full (rest from reference TRBV28 and TRBJ1-1): DVKVTQSSRYLVKRTGEKVFLECVQDMDHENMFWYRQDPGLGLRLIYFSYDVKMKEKGDIPEGYSVSREKKERFSLILESASTNQTSMYLCASNSGGARNTEAFFGQGTRLTVV.

The chain links TRBV5-4 to TRBJ1-1; D is possibly TRBD1 (6 bases). Between the trimmed V and J ends, which lost 2 bases and 0 bases, there was a span of 14 bases. This CDR3 spans 16 amino acids. Per the germline V gene, CDR1 is SGHNT and CDR2 is YYREEE (reference sequence). CDR3 bases: TGTGCCAGCAGCTTTCTTCAGGGGCTCATGAACACTGAAGCTTTCTTT. This gives the protein CASSFLQGLMNTEAFF.

A remark on this clone: The identical CDR3 is also encoded by other nucleotide sequences in the sample. As DNA, the CDR3 is TGCGCCAGCAGCGGCCAGGGGGGAGAGACCCAGTACTTC. Encoded protein: CASSGQGGETQYF. The chain is built from TRBV5-1 and TRBJ2-5; weak D call: TRBD1 (7 bases). Trimming pared 4 bases from V and 4 bases from J, leaving 11 bases between. The CDR3 is 13 residues long. Germline-derived CDR1 and CDR2 are SGHRS and YFSETQ.

The V gene is TRBV11-2, the J gene TRBJ1-1, with D hard to call. The V and J ends lost 5 bases and 10 bases respectively, with 17 bases between them. The germline gives CDR1 SGHAT, CDR2 FQNNGV. The CDR3 consists of 13 residues. DNA for the CDR3: TGTGCCAGCAGCCCCCCAGGATCCCAAGCAGCTTTCTTT. Its protein product is CASSPPGSQAAFF. Variable domain in full (rest from reference TRBV11-2 and TRBJ1-1): EAGVAQSPRYKIIEKRQSVAFWCNPISGHATLYWYQQILGQGPKLLIQFQNNGVVDDSQLPKDRFSAERLKGVDSTLKIQPAKLEDSAVYLCASSPPGSQAAFFGQGTRLTVV.

This chain links TRBV28 with TRBJ2-5; TRBD1 matches 9 bases. Per germline, CDR1 MDHEN and CDR2 SYDVKM. Losses at the gene ends were 5 bases for V and 4 bases for J; bases not matched to a gene: 8. CDR3 length: 15 residues. The CDR3 DNA reads TGTGCCAGCAGTCCCGGACAGGGGAATTTAGAGACCCAGTACTTC. This codes for CASSPGQGNLETQYF.

The V call is TRBV7-3, the J call TRBJ2-3; D unresolved. The CDR3 has 12 amino acids. V was shortened by 4 bases and J by 6 bases, with 8 bases between the two germline ends. Germline lookup yields CDR1 SGHTA and CDR2 FQGTGA. The CDR3 here is CASSSLEDTQYF. Written as DNA, the CDR3 is TGTGCCAGCAGCTCACTGGAGGATACGCAGTATTTT.

The chain recombines TRBV27 with TRBJ1-5; no clear D gene. Trimming left V 5 bases short and J 0 bases short, with 5 bases between. Germline values: CDR1 MNHEY, CDR2 SMNVEV (reference sequence). CDR3 size: 13 residues. CDR3 sequence (DNA): TGTGCCAGCAGTCCCTATAGCAATCAGCCCCAGCATTTT. Amino acid sequence: CASSPYSNQPQHF.

V usage is TRBV5-1 and J usage is TRBJ1-2; 9 nucleotides line up with TRBD1. V was clipped by 4 bases and J by 7 bases; unmatched bases: 14. Germline CDR1 and CDR2: SGHRS and YFSETQ. The CDR3 spans 16 residues. The CDR3 is CASSPGQGMGGGGYTF. CDR3 DNA: TGCGCCAGCAGCCCGGGACAGGGAATGGGAGGAGGTGGCTACACCTTC.

This clone was seen a handful of times. The genes are TRBV6-1 and TRBJ1-1; D possibly corresponds to TRBD1 (5 bases). V was pared by 7 bases and J by 3 bases, with 15 bases between. CDR1 and CDR2 (germline): MNHNS, SASEGT. The CDR3 is made up of 14 amino acids. The CDR3 is CASKILTGHTEAFF. The CDR3 region has the DNA TGTGCCAGCAAGATCTTAACAGGACACACTGAAGCTTTCTTT.

The chain employs TRBV14 and TRBJ1-2, with TRBD1 matching over 7 bases. V lost 5 bases and J lost 4; bases outside the gene matches: 4. CDR3 length: 13 amino acids. CDR1 and CDR2 from the germline V gene are SGHDN and FVKESK. CDR3 nucleotide sequence: TGTGCCAGCAGCTTCAGGGGGACCTATGGCTACACCTTC. As protein: CASSFRGTYGYTF.

The chain couples TRBV7-9 to TRBJ2-6; perhaps TRBD1 as D (5 bases). The V gene lost 7 bases and the J gene lost 0 bases, with 19 bases spanning the gap. The germline gives CDR1 SEHNR, CDR2 FQNEAQ (reference sequence). CDR3 length: 18 residues. CDR3 sequence (DNA): TGTGCCAGCATCGCGAAGGGGTATCCTCGCTCTGGGGCCAACGTCCTGACTTTC. Translating it yields CASIAKGYPRSGANVLTF.

This chain uses TRBV6-1 with TRBJ2-7; D perhaps matches TRBD1 (5 bases). The CDR3 contains 13 residues. Trimming took off 3 bases at V and 2 bases at J, with 8 bases between the two ends. Germline-derived CDR1 and CDR2 are MNHNS and SASEGT. CDR3 nucleotides: TGTGCCAGCAGTGAGACAGTTACCTACGAGCAGTACGTC. Translating gives CASSETVTYEQYV.

The rearrangement uses TRBV19 and TRBJ2-3; possible D gene TRBD2, 6 bases. V lost 1 base and J lost 4, with 12 bases in between. The CDR3 sequence is 15 residues long. Germline V gene sequence: CDR1 LNHDA, CDR2 SQIVND (reference sequence). The CDR3 DNA reads as TGTGCCAGTAGTATAGGACTAGTGGGGTCAGATACGCAGTATTTT. Its translation: CASSIGLVGSDTQYF.

V is TRBV6-5 and J is TRBJ1-4, with D perhaps TRBD1 (6 bases). V lost 6 bases and J lost 7, with 18 bases in between. From germline, CDR1 is MNHEY and CDR2 SVGAGI. CDR3 length equals 15 residues. The CDR3 bases are TGTGCCAGCAGCCAAGGGACACTAGCGGGTGAAAAACTGTTTTTT. It is translated as CASSQGTLAGEKLFF.

The chain employs TRBV5-5 and TRBJ1-1; D uncertain. The germline V gene has CDR1 SGHKS and CDR2 YYEKEE (reference sequence). Trimming removed 0 bases from V and 1 base from J, with 7 bases in between. CDR3 size: 14 residues. Written as DNA, the CDR3 is TGTGCCAGCAGCTTGGGTCGTCCGAACACTGAAGCTTTCTTT. It specifies CASSLGRPNTEAFF.

The V call is TRBV27, the J call TRBJ1-4; TRBD1 might be the D (5 bases). V lost 5 bases and J lost 8, with 6 bases in between. This CDR3 is built from 11 residues. CDR1 MNHEY and CDR2 SMNVEV come from the germline V gene (reference sequence). CDR3 in amino acids: CASSGGEKLFF. The CDR3 DNA sequence: TGTGCCAGCAGTGGGGGGGAAAAACTGTTTTTT.